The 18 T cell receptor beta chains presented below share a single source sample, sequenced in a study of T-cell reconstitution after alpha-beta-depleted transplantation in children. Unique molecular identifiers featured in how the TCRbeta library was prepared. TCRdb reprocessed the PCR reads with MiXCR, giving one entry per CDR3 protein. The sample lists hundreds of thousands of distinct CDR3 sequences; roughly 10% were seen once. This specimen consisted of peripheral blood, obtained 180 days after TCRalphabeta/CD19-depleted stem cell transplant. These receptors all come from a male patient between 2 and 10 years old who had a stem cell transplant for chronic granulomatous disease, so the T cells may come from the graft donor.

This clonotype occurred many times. CDR3 nucleotide sequence: TGCAGTGCTAGAGTTTTAGGGTTGGATTCACCCCTCCACTTT. Protein product: CSARVLGLDSPLHF. J is TRBJ1-6 and V is TRBV20-1; no reliable D call. CDR1 DFQATT and CDR2 SNEGSKA come from the germline V gene (reference sequence). The CDR3 sequence is 14 residues long. The V end lost 1 base, the J end lost 8 bases, and 12 bases lay between the germline ends.

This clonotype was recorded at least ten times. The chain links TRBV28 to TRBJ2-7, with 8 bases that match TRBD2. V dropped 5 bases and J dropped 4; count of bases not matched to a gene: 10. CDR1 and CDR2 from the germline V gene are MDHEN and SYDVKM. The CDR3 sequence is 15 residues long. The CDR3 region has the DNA TGTGCCAGCAGTCTGAGCGGGAGAGGTCTATACGAGCAGTACTTC. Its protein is CASSLSGRGLYEQYF.

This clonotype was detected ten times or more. CDR3 sequence reads: CASSPQSSNTEAFF. The DNA for the CDR3 is TGTGCCAGCAGCCCGCAGAGTTCTAACACTGAAGCTTTCTTT. This chain links TRBV7-8 with TRBJ1-1; D is uncertain. From germline, CDR1 is SGHVS and CDR2 FQNEAQ. The CDR3 has 14 amino acids. Trimming shortened V by 5 bases and J by 2 bases, and 12 bases separated the two germline ends.

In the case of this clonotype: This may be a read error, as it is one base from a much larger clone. The CDR3 DNA follows: TGTGCCAACAGTTTCATTGGTACAGGTAACACCGGGGAGCTGTTTTTT. Translation gives CANSFIGTGNTGELFF. The chain links TRBV12-3 or TRBV12-4 to TRBJ2-2, with a weak D call TRBD1 (5 bases). The CDR3 covers 16 residues.

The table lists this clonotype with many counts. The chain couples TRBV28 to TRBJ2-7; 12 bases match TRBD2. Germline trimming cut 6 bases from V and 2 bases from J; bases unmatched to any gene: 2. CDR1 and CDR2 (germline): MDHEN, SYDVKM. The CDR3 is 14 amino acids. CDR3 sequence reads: CASRTSGSPYEQYF. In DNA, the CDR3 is TGTGCCAGCAGGACTAGCGGGAGTCCCTACGAGCAGTACTTC.

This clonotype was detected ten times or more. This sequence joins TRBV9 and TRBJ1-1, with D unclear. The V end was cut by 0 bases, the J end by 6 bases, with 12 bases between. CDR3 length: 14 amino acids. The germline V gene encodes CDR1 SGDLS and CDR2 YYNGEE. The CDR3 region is CASSVVEGGAEAFF. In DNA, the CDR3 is TGTGCCAGCAGCGTAGTTGAAGGAGGCGCTGAAGCTTTCTTT.

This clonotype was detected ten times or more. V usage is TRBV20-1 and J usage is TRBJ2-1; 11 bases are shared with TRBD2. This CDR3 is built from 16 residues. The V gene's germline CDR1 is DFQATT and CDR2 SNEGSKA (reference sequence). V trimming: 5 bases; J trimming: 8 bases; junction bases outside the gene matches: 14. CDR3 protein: CSAALSTSGIRDEQFF. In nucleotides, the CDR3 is TGCAGTGCTGCACTTTCGACTAGCGGGATTCGAGATGAGCAGTTCTTC.

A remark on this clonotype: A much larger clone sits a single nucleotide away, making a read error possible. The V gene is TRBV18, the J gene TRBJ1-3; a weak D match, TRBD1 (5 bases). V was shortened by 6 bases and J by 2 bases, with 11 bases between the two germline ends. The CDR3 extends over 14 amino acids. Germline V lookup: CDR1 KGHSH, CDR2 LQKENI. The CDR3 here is CASSGQYPGNTIYF. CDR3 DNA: TGTGCCAGCTCGGGGCAATACCCTGGAAACACCATATATTTT.

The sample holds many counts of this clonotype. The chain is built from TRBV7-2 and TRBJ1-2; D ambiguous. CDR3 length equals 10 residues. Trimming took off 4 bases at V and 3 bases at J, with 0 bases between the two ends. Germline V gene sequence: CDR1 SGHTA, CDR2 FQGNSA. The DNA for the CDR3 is TGTGCCAGCAGCTACTATGGCTACACCTTC. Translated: CASSYYGYTF.

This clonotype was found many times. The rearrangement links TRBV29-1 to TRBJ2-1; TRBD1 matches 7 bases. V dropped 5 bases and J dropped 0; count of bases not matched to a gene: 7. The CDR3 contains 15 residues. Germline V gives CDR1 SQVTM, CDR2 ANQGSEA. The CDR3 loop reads CSVLKTGSSYNEQFF. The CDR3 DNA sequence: TGCAGCGTTCTCAAGACAGGGAGCTCCTACAATGAGCAGTTCTTC.

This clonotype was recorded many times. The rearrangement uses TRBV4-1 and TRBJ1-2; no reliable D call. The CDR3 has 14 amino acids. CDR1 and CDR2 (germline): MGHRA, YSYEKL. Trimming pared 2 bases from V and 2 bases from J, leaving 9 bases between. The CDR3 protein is CASSQNMLNYGYTF. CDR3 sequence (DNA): TGCGCCAGCAGCCAAAACATGCTAAACTATGGCTACACCTTC.

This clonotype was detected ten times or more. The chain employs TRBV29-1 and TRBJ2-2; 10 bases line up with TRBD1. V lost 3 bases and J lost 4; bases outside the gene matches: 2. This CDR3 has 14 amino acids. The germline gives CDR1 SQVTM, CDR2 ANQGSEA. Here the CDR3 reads CSVDGTGATGELFF. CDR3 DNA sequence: TGCAGCGTTGACGGGACAGGGGCCACCGGGGAGCTGTTTTTT.

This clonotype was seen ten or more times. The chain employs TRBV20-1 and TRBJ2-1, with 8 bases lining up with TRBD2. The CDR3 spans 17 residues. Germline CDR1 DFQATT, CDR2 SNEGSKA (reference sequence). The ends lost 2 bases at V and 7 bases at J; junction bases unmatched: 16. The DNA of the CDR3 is TGCAGTGCTAGACCCCCCGGGAGGGCCACGATGATGAATGAGCAGTTCTTC. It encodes CSARPPGRATMMNEQFF.

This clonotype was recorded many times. CDR3 loop: CSDSGTGNYGYTF. In nucleotides, the CDR3 is TGCAGCGACTCCGGGACAGGGAACTATGGCTACACCTTC. The V gene is TRBV29-1, the J gene TRBJ1-2, with TRBD1 matching 9 bases. V shed 7 bases and J 2 bases; nucleotides not matched to a gene: 5. CDR1 SQVTM and CDR2 ANQGSEA come from the germline V gene. The CDR3 sequence is 13 residues long.

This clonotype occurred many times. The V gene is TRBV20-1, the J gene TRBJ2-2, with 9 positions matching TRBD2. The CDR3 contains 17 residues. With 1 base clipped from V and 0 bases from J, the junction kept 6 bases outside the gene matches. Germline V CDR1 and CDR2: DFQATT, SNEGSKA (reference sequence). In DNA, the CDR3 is TGCAGTGCTAGAGGGTCTAGCGGGGCCGCGAACACCGGGGAGCTGTTTTTT. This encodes CSARGSSGAANTGELFF.

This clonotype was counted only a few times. The DNA of the CDR3 is TGTGCCAGCAGAACGACAGTCTCTGGAAACACCATATATTTT. This sequence encodes CASRTTVSGNTIYF. This sequence joins TRBV3-1 and TRBJ1-3; D possibly corresponds to TRBD1 (5 bases). Germline V CDR1 and CDR2: LGHDT, YNNKEL (reference sequence). Trimming took off 6 bases at V and 0 bases at J, with 9 bases between the two ends. CDR3 length: 14 residues.

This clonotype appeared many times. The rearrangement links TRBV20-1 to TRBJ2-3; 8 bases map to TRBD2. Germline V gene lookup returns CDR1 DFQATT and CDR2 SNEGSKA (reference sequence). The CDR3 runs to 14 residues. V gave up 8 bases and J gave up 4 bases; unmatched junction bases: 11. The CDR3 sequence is CSPLAAGEADTQYF. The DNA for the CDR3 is TGCAGTCCCCTAGCAGCGGGAGAGGCAGATACGCAGTATTTT.

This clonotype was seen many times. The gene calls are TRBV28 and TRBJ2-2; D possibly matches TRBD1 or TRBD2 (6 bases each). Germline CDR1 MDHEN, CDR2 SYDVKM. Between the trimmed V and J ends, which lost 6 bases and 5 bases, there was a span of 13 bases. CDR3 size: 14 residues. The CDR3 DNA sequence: TGTGCCAGCAGCCTAAGGGGGGTGACCGGGGAGCTGTTTTTT. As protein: CASSLRGVTGELFF.